The 29 T cell receptor beta chains below were found in one sample sequenced in a study of blood T cell repertoires in COVID-19 (dated by TCRdb to about 2020). The protocol used for the library was the immunoSEQ multiplex PCR assay. In TCRdb, the immuneACCESS table is reduced to in-frame sequences with V and J assigned. These tables do not hold every clone; where another copy was compared, an unresolved V gene accounts for under half, and the others remain unexplained. This sample is represented by approximately 130,000 clones; roughly 72% of them were singletons. Approximately 10% of the sample belongs to the ten largest clones. Sequenced sample: peripheral blood. These receptors came from a human donor in a cohort sampled during active COVID-19.

The chain uses TRBV6-4 and TRBJ1-6, with D hard to call. V was pared by 3 bases and J by 8 bases, with 8 bases between. Germline CDR1 MRHNA, CDR2 SNTAGT. CDR3 length: 13 amino acids. This CDR3 is CASSESPYSPLHF. The CDR3 DNA reads TGTGCCAGCAGTGAGTCTCCGTATTCACCCCTCCACTTT.

Remarks on this clone: A much larger clone is a single base away; this may be a read error. Other DNA sequences in this specimen translate into the identical CDR3. The rearrangement joins TRBV3-1 (or the pseudogene TRBV3-2) to TRBJ2-2; D possibly corresponds to TRBD2 (7 bases). CDR3 length: 16 residues. Germline V lookup: CDR1 LGHDT, CDR2 YNNKEL (reference sequence). CDR3: CPRRHGGGGSTGELFF. In DNA form, the CDR3 reads TGTCCCCGCCGCCATGGGGGCGGGGGAAGTACCGGGGAGCTGTTTTTT.

The chain combines TRBV6-6 with TRBJ1-6; 7 bases map to TRBD1. Germline CDR1 is MNHNY and CDR2 is SVGAGI (reference sequence). This CDR3 spans 16 amino acids. The V and J ends lost 2 bases and 7 bases, in that order; junction bases with no gene match: 8. The CDR3 region has the DNA TGTGCCAGCAGTTACGAGGGACAGCGGAGGAATTCACCCCTCCACTTT. It encodes CASSYEGQRRNSPLHF.

The chain carries TRBV28 and TRBJ2-7; possible D gene TRBD2, 5 bases. This CDR3 is 13 amino acids long. Germline V lookup: CDR1 MDHEN, CDR2 SYDVKM. Trimming stripped 5 bases from V and 0 bases from J, with 8 bases between. CDR3 in DNA: TGTGCCAGCAGTGGAGGAAACTCCTACGAGCAGTACTTC. Translating gives CASSGGNSYEQYF.

The V call is TRBV4-1, the J call TRBJ1-6, with D uncertain. CDR3 length: 14 residues. Trimming left V 1 base short and J 6 bases short, with 7 bases between. Germline V gene lookup returns CDR1 MGHRA and CDR2 YSYEKL. CDR3 nucleotides: TGCGCCAGCAGCCAAGGAGGGCGTAATTCACCCCTCCACTTT. It encodes CASSQGGRNSPLHF.

The chain is built from TRBV6-4 and TRBJ2-1; 11 bases match TRBD2. V lost 4 bases and J lost 10; bases outside the gene matches: 6. Germline CDR1 reads MRHNA; CDR2 reads SNTAGT. There are 14 residues in the CDR3. Here the CDR3 DNA reads TGTGCCAGCAGTGTTGGACTAGCGGGTGGAGAGCAGTTCTTC. Translated: CASSVGLAGGEQFF.

The chain employs TRBV19 and TRBJ1-6; TRBD1 matches 8 bases. This CDR3 is built from 18 residues. The ends lost 4 bases at V and 0 bases at J; junction bases unmatched: 8. CDR1 and CDR2 (germline): LNHDA, SQIVND (reference sequence). The CDR3 coding sequence is TGTGCCAGTAGTACCCAGGGGGCCATCTTCTCCTATAATTCACCCCTCCACTTT. Its translation: CASSTQGAIFSYNSPLHF.

The rearrangement joins TRBV6-5 to TRBJ1-3; 9 bases fit TRBD1. Germline CDR1 and CDR2: MNHEY and SVGAGI. V shed 6 bases and J 3 bases; nucleotides not matched to a gene: 6. The CDR3 consists of 15 residues. The DNA of the CDR3 is TGTGCCAGCAGCAGGAGGGACAGGGTTGGAAACACCATATATTTT. Translation: CASSRRDRVGNTIYF.

The V call is TRBV6-6, the J call TRBJ1-3, with 7 nucleotides matching TRBD1. Trimming took 2 bases from V and 4 from J; bases not matched to a gene: 8. From germline, CDR1 is MNHNY and CDR2 SVGAGI (reference sequence). This CDR3 region has 16 residues. CDR3 nucleotides: TGTGCCAGCAGTTACCTTCTACAGGGGCAAGGAAACACCATATATTTT. Encoded protein: CASSYLLQGQGNTIYF.

The chain recombines TRBV7-9 with TRBJ1-4; weak D call: TRBD1 (5 bases). The germline V gene has CDR1 SEHNR and CDR2 FQNEAQ (reference sequence). CDR3 size: 16 residues. Trimming removed 5 bases from V and 5 bases from J, with 18 bases in between. As DNA, the CDR3 is TGTGCCAGCAGCCGCAATGCAGCCGGGGGGAATGAAAAACTGTTTTTT. Encoded protein: CASSRNAAGGNEKLFF.

The V gene is TRBV2, the J gene TRBJ2-7, with 10 positions matching TRBD2. CDR3 length equals 14 residues. CDR1 and CDR2 (germline): SNHLY, FYNNEI. Unmatched junction bases numbered 4, after V lost 8 bases and J lost 0 bases. CDR3 coding DNA: TGTGCCAGCCGGACTAGCGGAAGCTCCTACGAGCAGTACTTC. It yields the protein CASRTSGSSYEQYF.

The chain is built from TRBV3-1 (or the pseudogene TRBV3-2) and TRBJ2-3; maybe TRBD2 (7 bases). This CDR3 comprises 16 residues. Trimming shortened V by 3 bases and J by 3 bases, and 16 bases separated the two germline ends. CDR1 is LGHDT, CDR2 YNNKEL, per germline (reference sequence). The CDR3 DNA reads TGTGCCAGCAGCCATCGGAGGGGGGGCGGGACAGATACGCAGTATTTT. It yields the protein CASSHRRGGGTDTQYF.

The count of this clone is one. The V gene is TRBV5-1, the J gene TRBJ1-3, with D unresolved. The CDR3 runs 15 residues. CDR1 is SGHRS, CDR2 YFSETQ, per germline. V was shortened by 4 bases and J by 0 bases, with 11 bases between the two germline ends. CDR3 region: CASSLAGLSGNTIYF. CDR3 coding DNA: TGCGCCAGCAGCCTGGCAGGCCTCTCTGGAAACACCATATATTTT.

This chain joins TRBV7-8 and TRBJ1-5, with TRBD1 identical over 9 bases. The CDR3 is 14 amino acids. The junction had 4 bases not matched to a gene; V was cut back by 1 base and J by 9 bases. CDR1 and CDR2 from the germline V gene are SGHVS and FQNEAQ. Written as DNA, the CDR3 is TGTGCCAGCAGCTTAGGACAGGGGGAAATGCCCCAGCATTTT. The encoded protein is CASSLGQGEMPQHF.

The chain combines TRBV6-6 with TRBJ1-2, with D maybe TRBD1 (5 bases). Per germline, CDR1 MNHNY and CDR2 SVGAGI (reference sequence). CDR3 length: 12 amino acids. Trimming took off 5 bases at V and 4 bases at J, with 8 bases between the two ends. The CDR3 reads CASSDSSYGYTF. The CDR3 nucleotides read TGTGCCAGCAGTGACAGCTCCTATGGCTACACCTTC.

The chain combines TRBV7-3 with TRBJ2-3; weak D call: TRBD2 (6 bases). The CDR3 spans 15 residues. V was cut by 5 bases and J by 2 bases, with 14 bases left in between. The V gene's germline CDR1 is SGHTA and CDR2 FQGTGA. The CDR3 nucleotides are TGTGCCAGCAGCCCGGCGGGGCTTGCCACAGATACGCAGTATTTT. It encodes CASSPAGLATDTQYF. The whole variable domain, filled in from reference TRBV7-3 and TRBJ2-3, reads GAGVSQTPSNKVTEKGKYVELRCDPISGHTALYWYRQSLGQGPEFLIYFQGTGAADDSGLPNDRFFAVRPEGSVSTLKIQRTERGDSAVYLCASSPAGLATDTQYFGPGTRLTVL.

The rearrangement uses TRBV12-3 or TRBV12-4 and TRBJ1-2; D not resolved. The CDR3 totals 13 residues. V was pared by 5 bases and J by 5 bases, with 12 bases between. CDR3 loop: CASSPRRNYGYTF. The CDR3 coding sequence is TGTGCCAGCAGTCCTAGACGGAATTATGGCTACACCTTC.

The chain uses TRBV5-1 and TRBJ2-7; 7 bases map to TRBD1. With 5 bases clipped from V and 4 bases from J, the junction kept 9 bases outside the gene matches. The CDR3 loop spans 14 amino acids. In germline, CDR1 is SGHRS, CDR2 YFSETQ. As DNA, the CDR3 is TGCGCCAGCAGGCCGGGACAGTATCTGTACGAGCAGTACTTC. Translation: CASRPGQYLYEQYF.

This clone occurred a few times. V is TRBV29-1 and J is TRBJ2-1; 9 bases are a match to TRBD1. V was clipped by 1 base and J by 7 bases; unmatched bases: 11. Germline V gene lookup returns CDR1 SQVTM and CDR2 ANQGSEA. This CDR3 comprises 16 residues. The CDR3 sequence: CSVEVLWTGANNEQFF. Here the CDR3 DNA reads TGCAGCGTTGAAGTTCTGTGGACAGGGGCGAATAATGAGCAGTTCTTC.

The chain joins TRBV15 to TRBJ1-6, with D hard to call. Germline V lookup: CDR1 LNHNV, CDR2 YYDKDF (reference sequence). The CDR3 consists of 15 residues. The V gene lost 4 bases and the J gene lost 0 bases, with 7 bases spanning the gap. The CDR3 region is CATSTGSSYNSPLHF. CDR3 coding DNA: TGTGCCACCAGCACCGGGAGCTCCTATAATTCACCCCTCCACTTT.

The chain carries TRBV6-5 and TRBJ2-2; the D gene is possibly TRBD2 (5 bases). V lost 1 base and J lost 8, with 11 bases in between. This CDR3 has 14 amino acids. Germline V gene sequence: CDR1 MNHEY, CDR2 SVGAGI. The DNA for the CDR3 is TGTGCCAGCAGTTACTGGGGAGCCCGAGGGGAGCTGTTTTTT. Its translation is CASSYWGARGELFF.

The chain has TRBV5-1 and TRBJ2-7; 7 bases are a match to TRBD2. Germline assignment: CDR1 SGHRS and CDR2 YFSETQ. The CDR3 consists of 12 residues. The ends lost 7 bases at V and 0 bases at J; junction bases unmatched: 1. CDR3 nucleotide sequence: TGCGCCAGCGGGGGGGACTCCTACGAGCAGTACTTC. This gives the protein CASGGDSYEQYF.

This clone was detected a few times. The chain links TRBV5-1 to TRBJ1-6, with no clear D. The V gene lost 5 bases and the J gene lost 7 bases, with 19 bases spanning the gap. Germline values: CDR1 SGHRS, CDR2 YFSETQ. The CDR3 has 16 residues. CDR3 sequence: CASSLAGSGWNSPLHF. The CDR3 coding sequence is TGCGCCAGCAGTCTGGCAGGTTCCGGTTGGAATTCACCCCTCCACTTT. Full variable domain (outside the CDR3, taken from reference TRBV5-1 and TRBJ1-6): KAGVTQTPRYLIKTRGQQVTLSCSPISGHRSVSWYQQTPGQGLQFLFEYFSETQRNKGNFPGRFSGRQFSNSRSEMNVSTLELGDSALYLCASSLAGSGWNSPLHFGNGTRLTVT.

The CDR3 nucleotides are TGTGCCAGCAGCTTAACACAGGGTCAGACTGAAGCTTTCTTT. Its protein is CASSLTQGQTEAFF. The rearrangement uses TRBV5-6 and TRBJ1-1, with D maybe TRBD1 (6 bases). Germline values: CDR1 SGHDT, CDR2 YYEEEE. V was cut by 2 bases and J by 5 bases, with 13 bases left in between. There are 14 residues in the CDR3.

This clone came up a few times. This chain joins TRBV7-9 and TRBJ2-3, with no clear D. The CDR3 has 14 residues. V lost 2 bases and J 6 bases, leaving 12 bases between the germline ends. Per germline, CDR1 SEHNR and CDR2 FQNEAQ (reference sequence). The CDR3 protein is CASSLPVAVDTQYF. CDR3 DNA: TGTGCCAGCAGCTTACCCGTAGCTGTTGATACGCAGTATTTT.

CDR3 in DNA: TGCGCCAGCAGCTTACAGGGGATGAAAGAAAAACTGTTTTTT. As protein: CASSLQGMKEKLFF. This chain connects TRBV5-1 to TRBJ1-4; 7 bases line up with TRBD1. There are 14 residues in the CDR3. The junction had 6 bases not matched to a gene; V was cut back by 2 bases and J by 8 bases. Germline values: CDR1 SGHRS, CDR2 YFSETQ.

This clone showed up just once. V is TRBV5-1 and J is TRBJ2-5; no definite D call. The V end lost 4 bases, the J end lost 2 bases, and 6 bases lay between the germline ends. Germline V CDR1 and CDR2: SGHRS, YFSETQ. This CDR3 spans 12 amino acids. CDR3 in amino acids: CASSIAQETQYF. In nucleotides, the CDR3 is TGCGCCAGCAGCATAGCTCAAGAGACCCAGTACTTC.

In regard to this clone: The identical CDR3 is also encoded by other nucleotide sequences in the sample. This chain uses TRBV3-1 (or the pseudogene TRBV3-2) with TRBJ1-1, with D unclear. V dropped 5 bases and J dropped 1 base, with 5 bases sitting between them. The CDR3 runs 12 residues. Per germline, CDR1 LGHDT and CDR2 YNNKEL (reference sequence). The CDR3 is CASSYGNTEAFF. The DNA of the CDR3 is TGTGCCAGCAGCTACGGGAACACTGAAGCTTTCTTT.

The CDR3 region has the DNA TGCGCCAGCAGCTTGGGACAGATCACTGAAGCTTTCTTT. It yields the protein CASSLGQITEAFF. J is TRBJ1-1 and V is TRBV5-1, with a possible D match to TRBD1 (5 bases). Trimming stripped 0 bases from V and 4 bases from J, with 7 bases between. This CDR3 has 13 residues. Germline V gives CDR1 SGHRS, CDR2 YFSETQ.